Presented here are 9 T cell receptor beta chains from one specimen sequenced in a study of read filtering for tumor transcriptome and immune sequencing. This library used around 400 ng RNA and molecular barcoded adaptors spanning alpha/delta and beta/gamma chains. TCRdb fed the reads into MiXCR, producing one record per CDR3 protein. The profile shows about 130,000 distinct CDR3 sequences, around 14% of them singletons. Sequencing was done on a sample of a population of CD138-negative cells sorted from bone marrow. All receptors derive from a donor at least 40 years old with multiple myeloma.

The chain links TRBV12-3 or TRBV12-4 to TRBJ1-2; 9 nucleotides agree with TRBD1. V lost 8 bases, J lost 7 bases, and 11 bases stayed unmatched. The CDR3 totals 14 residues. CDR3 DNA sequence: TGTGCCAGCGGAACGGGACAGGGCTTCTCTGGCTACACCTTC. As protein: CASGTGQGFSGYTF.

This clonotype was detected ten times or more. CDR3 DNA: TGCGCCAGCACCTCAGGGGGATCCCCTTACAATGAGCAGTTCTTC. It encodes CASTSGGSPYNEQFF. This chain uses TRBV5-1 with TRBJ2-1; 7 positions agree with TRBD1. Germline V lookup: CDR1 SGHRS, CDR2 YFSETQ. With V trimmed by 6 bases and J by 4 bases, 10 bases remained unmatched. The CDR3 contains 15 residues.

On this clonotype itself: Its ends do not fully match the called genes, so a read error is possible. The chain couples TRBV4-1 to TRBJ2-7; D may be TRBD2 (7 bases). Germline V gene data show CDR1 as MGHRA and CDR2 as YSYEKL. The CDR3 consists of 17 residues. The CDR3 spells CACSPAGAGTALHEQYF. The CDR3 coding sequence is TGCGCCTGCAGCCCCGCGGGGGCGGGTACAGCACTCCACGAGCAGTACTTC.

The chain employs TRBV5-1 and TRBJ1-3; D not certain. Trimming left V 1 base short and J 7 bases short, with 6 bases between. Germline CDR1 and CDR2: SGHRS and YFSETQ. The CDR3 length is 12 residues. The CDR3 is CASSLMRNTIYF. CDR3 nucleotides: TGCGCCAGCAGCTTGATGAGGAACACCATATATTTT. Supplemented by reference TRBV5-1 and TRBJ1-3, the full variable domain reads KAGVTQTPRYLIKTRGQQVTLSCSPISGHRSVSWYQQTPGQGLQFLFEYFSETQRNKGNFPGRFSGRQFSNSRSEMNVSTLELGDSALYLCASSLMRNTIYFGEGSWLTVV.

Ten or more counts support this clonotype. This chain connects TRBV7-2 to TRBJ2-1; no reliable D call. The V gene's germline CDR1 is SGHTA and CDR2 FQGNSA. The ends were cut back, 1 base at V and 3 bases at J, with 4 bases in the middle. This CDR3 has 13 residues. The CDR3 nucleotides are TGTGCCAGCAGCTTAGTCCACTACAATGAGCAGTTCTTC. This translates into CASSLVHYNEQFF.

This clonotype was observed many times. This chain uses TRBV4-3 with TRBJ2-2; the D gene is possibly TRBD1 (6 bases). Trimming shortened V by 2 bases and J by 0 bases, and 13 bases separated the two germline ends. CDR3 length: 17 amino acids. Germline V gene sequence: CDR1 LGHNA, CDR2 YSLEER. CDR3 in amino acids: CASSQRDISTNTGELFF. CDR3 coding DNA: TGCGCCAGCAGCCAACGGGACATTTCTACGAACACCGGGGAGCTGTTTTTT.

Notes on this clonotype: Being one base from a much bigger clone, this may be a read error. V and J are TRBV6-1 and TRBJ2-3, with unresolved D. Germline CDR1 is MNHNS and CDR2 is SASEGT. There are 15 residues in the CDR3. The CDR3 sequence is CASSLQPVGTDTLYF. As DNA, the CDR3 is TGTGCCAGCAGTTTACAGCCGGTGGGCACAGATACGCTGTATTTT.

This clonotype was found many times. The chain uses TRBV15 and TRBJ2-3; the D gene is possibly TRBD1 (6 bases). V lost 5 bases and J lost 1, with 16 bases in between. This CDR3 region has 16 residues. Germline-derived CDR1 and CDR2 are LNHNV and YYDKDF (reference sequence). The CDR3 is CATSPPVQGRTDTQYF. Here the CDR3 DNA reads TGTGCCACCAGCCCCCCTGTTCAGGGGCGCACAGATACGCAGTATTTT.

This clonotype was counted at least ten times. The chain is built from TRBV20-1 and TRBJ2-3, with D perhaps TRBD1 or TRBD2 (5 bases each). CDR1 is DFQATT and CDR2 is SNEGSKA in the germline V gene (reference sequence). CDR3 size: 14 residues. V was clipped by 3 bases and J by 8 bases, with 18 bases between them. CDR3 residues: CSARVGDQLGTQYF. The CDR3, as DNA: TGCAGTGCTAGGGTGGGGGACCAACTTGGTACGCAGTATTTT.